This is a list of T cell receptor beta chains from one sample in a study of blood T cell repertoires in COVID-19. Clones were sequenced by immunoSEQ multiplex PCR, and TCRdb holds only the in-frame ones, with some missing. Here the sample spans 350,000 to 550,000 clones, 70% to 90% being singletons. Sequencing input: PBMCs or T cells enriched from blood (not recorded which). Receptor source: a woman younger than 35 with acute COVID-19. Each CDR3 is given without its conserved first and last residue. Fields, in order: D gene, J gene, V gene, CDR3 protein. A D gene is named only where the DNA matches it firmly.

TRBD1 | TRBJ2-7 | TRBV9 | ASSPTGTANYEQY
- | TRBJ2-3 | TRBV9 | ASSVDSGTTHTDTQY
TRBD1 | TRBJ1-2 | TRBV5-4 | ASSLFQGAFNYGYT
TRBD2 | TRBJ2-5 | TRBV3-1/TRBV3-2 | ASSQSVAGETQY
- | TRBJ1-5 | TRBV5-8 | ASSTGTLSGSNQPQH
TRBD1 | TRBJ2-5 | TRBV7-3 | ASLPGRPTGKETQY
- | TRBJ2-6 | TRBV5-1 | ATQAGSGANVLT
TRBD1 | TRBJ2-7 | TRBV27 | ASSPGQGPSYEQY
TRBD1 | TRBJ2-1 | TRBV4-1 | ASSQEIRGLRNEQF
- | TRBJ2-1 | TRBV3-1/TRBV3-2 | ASIQRGYNEQF
- | TRBJ2-5 | TRBV6-2/TRBV6-3 | ASSSLEANPN
- | TRBJ1-1 | TRBV11-3 | ASSLGRADAEAF
TRBD2 | TRBJ2-7 | TRBV7-9 | ASSLVQAGGHEQY
TRBD2 | TRBJ2-1 | TRBV3-1/TRBV3-2 | ASSARGGPFNEQF
- | TRBJ2-7 | TRBV20-1 | SASRPGGREQY
- | TRBJ2-7 | TRBV7-2 | ASTQGGPYEQY
TRBD2 | TRBJ2-1 | TRBV3-1/TRBV3-2 | ASSKGLADSYNEQF
TRBD1 | TRBJ2-2 | TRBV6-5 | ASRGGQINTGELF
- | TRBJ1-1 | TRBV5-1 | ASSSEGRRTEAF
TRBD2 | TRBJ2-2 | TRBV11-2 | ASSLLWTSGNTGELF
TRBD1 | TRBJ1-1 | TRBV27 | ASSLWRATGITEAF
- | TRBJ1-2 | TRBV19 | ASSTSAGVSYGYT
- | TRBJ1-1 | TRBV27 | ASSLYAFGTEAF
TRBD1 | TRBJ2-1 | TRBV12-3/TRBV12-4 | ASRGQGYNEQF
- | TRBJ1-2 | TRBV6-1 | ASSEGQRRYGYT
TRBD1 | TRBJ2-3 | TRBV30 | AWSEDRVGTDTQY
TRBD1 | TRBJ2-7 | TRBV9 | ASSARSGTGSYEQY
- | TRBJ1-2 | TRBV7-8 | ASSQEDSRSSYGYT
TRBD2 | TRBJ2-1 | TRBV6-1 | ASSDPPGLAGNEQF
- | TRBJ2-7 | TRBV4-3 | ASSQDPWSGSYEQY
- | TRBJ2-5 | TRBV11-2 | ASSSRRHPVGETQY
- | TRBJ2-7 | TRBV29-1 | SVQGPYTYEQY
TRBD2 | TRBJ2-5 | TRBV7-2 | ASSQTSGSVQETQY
TRBD1 | TRBJ2-3 | TRBV13 | ASSRSGQGFADTQY
- | TRBJ2-1 | TRBV4-1 | ASSQTDSGYNEQF
- | TRBJ2-3 | TRBV11-2 | ASSSAGADTQY
- | TRBJ1-1 | TRBV12-3/TRBV12-4 | ASSGGTEAF
- | TRBJ1-4 | TRBV7-2 | ASSLYDEKLF
- | TRBJ2-7 | TRBV4-1 | ASSQEVGAPDYEQY
TRBD2 | TRBJ2-6 | TRBV3-1/TRBV3-2 | ASSQGLAGHSGANVLT
TRBD2 | TRBJ2-7 | TRBV28 | ASSLSLAGGLSYEQY
TRBD2 | TRBJ2-1 | TRBV11-2 | ASSYGGEDEQF
TRBD1 | TRBJ2-7 | TRBV29-1 | SVETGTGAHEQY
TRBD1 | TRBJ1-3 | TRBV9 | ASSVEGDSRSGNTIY
TRBD1 | TRBJ2-7 | TRBV5-6 | ASSQTPTGIYEQY
TRBD1 | TRBJ1-1 | TRBV14 | ASSRQGAWNTEAF
TRBD2 | TRBJ2-7 | TRBV14 | ASSQGLASGAAGKQY
- | TRBJ1-2 | TRBV9 | ASSVNPQAGDYGYT
TRBD2 | TRBJ2-5 | TRBV5-4 | ASSLESGGARSQY
TRBD1 | TRBJ1-2 | TRBV5-1 | ASKEDRGWSGYT
TRBD2 | TRBJ2-1 | TRBV7-9 | ASSLGGGLLNEQF
TRBD1 | TRBJ2-7 | TRBV5-1 | ASSPWDSSSYEQY
- | TRBJ2-1 | TRBV7-3 | ASSSQRAHNEQF